The following is a TCR beta chain sequence with its context. Its antigen is as yet unknown. The data derive from a study of T cells after yellow fever vaccination. Whole-study findings and limits: Post-booster samples contained most primary-vaccination clones (more than 95% CD4, around 89% CD8). Peaking on day 5 versus 15, the secondary response was faster but weaker. Any FACS-sorted repertoire could hold abundant clonotypes that contaminate it from the bulk population. Shared CD4/CD8 clonotypes were a small share, likely from convergent recombination.

TCRdb reanalysed the 5' RACE reads using MiXCR and keeps one entry per CDR3 protein. Of about 300,000 distinct CDR3 sequences listed, 7.5% to 9.5% are singletons. The CDR3 is 16 residues long. Deletions cut 0 bases from V and 2 bases from J, with 9 bases between. CDR1 and CDR2 (germline): SGDLS, YYNGEE. This clonotype was sampled from a man younger than 35 who received the YFV17D yellow fever vaccine. The sample was CD4+ T cells sorted from PBMCs, taken 5 days after the yellow fever booster vaccination. The genes are TRBV9 and TRBJ2-6; D not certain. The CDR3 spells CASSVALVAGANVLTF. As DNA, the CDR3 is TGTGCCAGCAGCGTAGCTCTCGTGGCTGGGGCCAACGTCCTGACTTTC.